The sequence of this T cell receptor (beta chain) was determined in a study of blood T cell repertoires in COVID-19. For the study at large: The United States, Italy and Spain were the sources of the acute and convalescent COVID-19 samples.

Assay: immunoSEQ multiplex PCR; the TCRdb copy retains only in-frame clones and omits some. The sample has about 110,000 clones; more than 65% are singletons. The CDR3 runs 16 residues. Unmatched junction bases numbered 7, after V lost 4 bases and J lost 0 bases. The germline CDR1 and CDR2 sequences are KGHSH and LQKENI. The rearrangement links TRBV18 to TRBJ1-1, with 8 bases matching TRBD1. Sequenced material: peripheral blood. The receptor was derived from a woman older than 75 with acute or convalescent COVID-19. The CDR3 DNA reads TGTGCCAGCTCACAAAGGGCCAGGGGGCTGAACACTGAAGCTTTCTTT. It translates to CASSQRARGLNTEAFF.